This TCR beta chain comes out of a study of shared clonotypes between healthy human individuals. The CDR3 loop spans 14 amino acids. Trimming removed 0 bases at V and 4 bases at J, with 10 bases between. Per germline, CDR1 LGHNA and CDR2 YSLEER. Sequenced by immunoSEQ multiplex PCR; TCRdb stores in-frame clones only, minus some. The sample consists of around 2.1 million clones, under 95% of them appearing once. CD45RO negativity and positive selection for CCR7 defined naive CD8 cells, a population that excluded terminally differentiated effector memory CD45RA+ cells. Sequenced sample: naive CD8+ T cells from PBMCs. The genes are TRBV4-3 and TRBJ2-7; a possible D gene is TRBD2 (5 bases). The clonotype comes from a man in his late teens or twenties in good health. Some clones in this sample may be carry-over from other donors' samples. CDR3 protein: CASSQDLAFYEQYF. The CDR3 DNA reads TGCGCCAGCAGCCAAGACCTAGCCTTTTACGAGCAGTACTTC.